This T cell receptor beta chain was captured in a study of blood T cells in healthy people across ages. Across the whole study: Per every two T cells, about one barcoded beta molecule was captured by template switching.

Study conclusions and caveats: A strong correlation between TCR beta diversity and naive T cell percentage was seen.

A second PCR of about 7 to 12 cycles used a sample-barcoded 5' primer and a J-beta primer mix. Tags on each cDNA molecule came from a template-switch adaptor with 12 random nucleotides. MiXCR, applied by TCRdb to the 5' RACE reads, yields one record per CDR3 protein. The table shows 1.5 million to 1.8 million distinct CDR3 sequences, with around 40% occurring only once. This clonotype has only a few counts. Its antigen remains unknown. Sequencing used blood. The source is a woman under 30 in good health.

As DNA, the CDR3 is TGTGCCATCAGTGGGTCGGGGGGCGAGCAGTACTTC. It translates to CAISGSGGEQYF. V usage is TRBV10-3 and J usage is TRBJ2-5; 7 bases line up with TRBD2. The closer fit of TRBJ2-7 to the DNA end suggests the J call may be wrong. Germline CDR1 and CDR2: ENHRY and SYGVKD. The CDR3 length is 12 residues.